This is a list of T cell receptor beta chains from one sample in a study of human T cells and chemical hapten exposure. One entry per CDR3 protein, called by TCRdb with MiXCR from the RACE reads. This table holds 95,000 to 150,000 distinct CDR3 sequences, roughly 12% found once. Source: whole blood, taken in connection with sensitization to the hapten diphenylcyclopropenone (DPC). The receptors shown here come from a woman between 18 and 30 years old with alopecia areata. Some clones in this sample may be carry-over from other donors' samples. The CDR3 runs from the conserved cysteine through the conserved F or W. Fields, in order: J gene, D gene, clone size, V gene, CDR3 protein, CDR3 DNA. D genes are given only for firm matches. Size tells how often a clone was seen (once, few, many) or the class of an expanded clone, and some rows leave it out.

j_gene: TRBJ2-1; d_gene: .; abundance: .; v_gene: TRBV18; CDR3aa: CASSPDSTFNEQFF; CDR3nt: TGTGCCAGCTCACCAGACAGTACATTCAATGAGCAGTTCTTC
j_gene: TRBJ1-1; d_gene: .; abundance: few; v_gene: TRBV5-5; CDR3aa: CASSLMMNTEAFF; CDR3nt: TGTGCCAGCAGCTTGATGATGAACACTGAAGCTTTCTTT
j_gene: TRBJ2-4; d_gene: .; abundance: many; v_gene: TRBV20-1; CDR3aa: CSARGPRDPAGNIQYF; CDR3nt: TGCAGTGCTAGAGGGCCCAGGGATCCTGCCGGAAACATTCAGTACTTC
j_gene: TRBJ2-7; d_gene: TRBD2; abundance: many; v_gene: TRBV20-1; CDR3aa: CSASSGGSYEQYF; CDR3nt: TGCAGTGCTAGTAGCGGGGGATCCTACGAGCAGTACTTC
j_gene: TRBJ2-2; d_gene: .; abundance: many; v_gene: TRBV14; CDR3aa: CASTTNTGELFF; CDR3nt: TGTGCCAGCACCACTAACACCGGGGAGCTGTTTTTT
j_gene: TRBJ2-7; d_gene: .; abundance: .; v_gene: TRBV27; CDR3aa: CASSLLEGGEQYF; CDR3nt: TGTGCCAGCAGTTTGCTCGAGGGGGGCGAGCAGTACTTC
j_gene: TRBJ1-3; d_gene: .; abundance: many; v_gene: TRBV7-8; CDR3aa: CASSSDSRNTIYF; CDR3nt: TGTGCCAGCAGCTCAGACTCGCGAAACACCATATATTTT
j_gene: TRBJ2-1; d_gene: TRBD1; abundance: few; v_gene: TRBV19; CDR3aa: CASRDRGGAYNEQFF; CDR3nt: TGTGCCAGTAGGGACAGGGGGGGCGCCTACAATGAGCAGTTCTTC
j_gene: TRBJ1-5; d_gene: .; abundance: .; v_gene: TRBV2; CDR3aa: CASGTEIFYQPQHF; CDR3nt: TGTGCCAGTGGGACGGAGATCTTTTATCAGCCCCAGCATTTT
j_gene: TRBJ1-4; d_gene: .; abundance: .; v_gene: TRBV18; CDR3aa: CASSPTATNEKLFF; CDR3nt: TGTGCCAGCTCACCAACGGCAACTAATGAAAAACTGTTTTTT
j_gene: TRBJ2-5; d_gene: TRBD2; abundance: few; v_gene: TRBV2; CDR3aa: CASRPGLAKGTQYF; CDR3nt: TGTGCCAGCAGGCCGGGACTAGCCAAGGGGACCCAGTACTTC
j_gene: TRBJ1-2; d_gene: .; abundance: many; v_gene: TRBV10-3; CDR3aa: CAIKGEAQSYTF; CDR3nt: TGTGCCATCAAGGGTGAAGCCCAGTCCTACACCTTC
j_gene: TRBJ1-4; d_gene: .; abundance: .; v_gene: TRBV6-1; CDR3aa: CACHRDPGEKLFF; CDR3nt: TGTGCCTGCCACCGGGACCCCGGCGAAAAACTGTTTTTT
j_gene: TRBJ1-6; d_gene: .; abundance: few; v_gene: TRBV15; CDR3aa: CATSRDRPGSSYNSPLHF; CDR3nt: TGTGCCACCAGCAGAGATAGGCCAGGGAGCTCCTATAATTCACCCCTCCACTTT
j_gene: TRBJ1-1; d_gene: TRBD1; abundance: many; v_gene: TRBV12-3/TRBV12-4; CDR3aa: CASSFRTGGNTEAFF; CDR3nt: TGTGCCAGCAGTTTCCGAACAGGGGGGAACACTGAAGCTTTCTTT
j_gene: TRBJ2-1; d_gene: .; abundance: .; v_gene: TRBV7-2; CDR3aa: CASSLAQVTYNEQFF; CDR3nt: TGTGCCAGCAGCTTAGCGCAGGTTACCTACAATGAGCAGTTCTTC
j_gene: TRBJ1-4; d_gene: .; abundance: few; v_gene: TRBV11-2; CDR3aa: CASSGSRATGFREKLFF; CDR3nt: TGTGCCAGCAGCGGTAGCAGGGCCACAGGGTTTAGGGAAAAACTGTTTTTT
j_gene: TRBJ1-4; d_gene: .; abundance: many; v_gene: TRBV7-2; CDR3aa: CASSPYLGEKLFF; CDR3nt: TGTGCCAGCAGCCCTTACTTGGGAGAAAAACTGTTTTTT
j_gene: TRBJ1-3; d_gene: .; abundance: .; v_gene: TRBV6-5; CDR3aa: CASSYSTAPIGSGNTIYF; CDR3nt: TGTGCCAGCAGTTACTCGACTGCGCCCATCGGCTCTGGAAACACCATATATTTT
j_gene: TRBJ2-7; d_gene: .; abundance: .; v_gene: TRBV6-5; CDR3aa: CASSPCMGGTYEQYF; CDR3nt: TGTGCCAGCAGTCCCTGCATGGGGGGAACCTACGAGCAGTACTTC
j_gene: TRBJ2-7; d_gene: .; abundance: .; v_gene: TRBV28; CDR3aa: CASSSPRGTYEQYF; CDR3nt: TGTGCCAGCAGTTCCCCCAGGGGCACCTACGAGCAGTACTTC
j_gene: TRBJ2-3; d_gene: TRBD2; abundance: few; v_gene: TRBV19; CDR3aa: CASSRGRGADTQYF; CDR3nt: TGTGCCAGTAGTAGAGGACGGGGGGCAGATACGCAGTATTTT
j_gene: TRBJ2-2; d_gene: .; abundance: few; v_gene: TRBV5-5; CDR3aa: CASSLQGTGELFF; CDR3nt: TGTGCCAGCAGCTTGCAGGGGACCGGGGAGCTGTTTTTT
j_gene: TRBJ2-5; d_gene: TRBD1; abundance: few; v_gene: TRBV29-1; CDR3aa: CSADRAGETQYF; CDR3nt: TGCAGCGCCGACAGGGCCGGCGAGACCCAGTACTTC
j_gene: TRBJ2-5; d_gene: .; abundance: few; v_gene: TRBV12-3/TRBV12-4; CDR3aa: CASSFRAASGQETQYF; CDR3nt: TGTGCCAGCAGTTTTCGCGCTGCTAGTGGGCAAGAGACCCAGTACTTC
j_gene: TRBJ2-3; d_gene: TRBD1; abundance: .; v_gene: TRBV28; CDR3aa: CASYTGGKDTQYF; CDR3nt: TGTGCCAGCTATACAGGGGGTAAAGATACGCAGTATTTT
j_gene: TRBJ2-1; d_gene: .; abundance: few; v_gene: TRBV2; CDR3aa: CASNEGRPINEQFF; CDR3nt: TGTGCCAGCAACGAGGGGCGCCCAATTAATGAGCAGTTCTTC
j_gene: TRBJ2-7; d_gene: .; abundance: few; v_gene: TRBV4-1; CDR3aa: CASSLAGPSGEQYF; CDR3nt: TGCGCCAGCAGCCTGGCCGGGCCTTCGGGCGAGCAGTACTTC
j_gene: TRBJ2-1; d_gene: TRBD2; abundance: many; v_gene: TRBV6-2/TRBV6-3; CDR3aa: CASSTLAGRYNEQFF; CDR3nt: TGTGCCAGCAGTACGTTAGCGGGGCGTTACAATGAGCAGTTCTTC
j_gene: TRBJ2-7; d_gene: .; abundance: .; v_gene: TRBV15; CDR3aa: CATRGQTAGYEQYF; CDR3nt: TGTGCCACCCGAGGGCAGACAGCAGGCTACGAGCAGTACTTC
j_gene: TRBJ2-2; d_gene: .; abundance: .; v_gene: TRBV29-1; CDR3aa: CSVAEPSSHTGELFF; CDR3nt: TGCAGCGTCGCTGAACCATCTAGTCACACCGGGGAGCTGTTTTTT
j_gene: TRBJ1-1; d_gene: .; abundance: few; v_gene: TRBV14; CDR3aa: CASSQEHDRMNTEAFF; CDR3nt: TGTGCCAGCAGCCAAGAACATGACAGAATGAACACTGAAGCTTTCTTT
j_gene: TRBJ1-1; d_gene: .; abundance: few; v_gene: TRBV20-1; CDR3aa: CSARDRGGGVTEAFF; CDR3nt: TGCAGTGCTAGAGATCGTGGAGGGGGTGTCACTGAAGCTTTCTTT
j_gene: TRBJ2-7; d_gene: .; abundance: .; v_gene: TRBV18; CDR3aa: CASSPPSTELKGEQYF; CDR3nt: TGTGCCAGCTCACCACCTTCGACCGAACTGAAGGGCGAGCAGTACTTC
j_gene: TRBJ2-4; d_gene: TRBD2; abundance: .; v_gene: TRBV7-2; CDR3aa: CASSLGTSGNIQYF; CDR3nt: TGTGCCAGCAGCTTAGGGACTAGCGGAAACATTCAGTACTTC
j_gene: TRBJ1-1; d_gene: .; abundance: few; v_gene: TRBV6-2/TRBV6-3; CDR3aa: CASRADTEAFF; CDR3nt: TGTGCCAGCAGGGCTGACACTGAAGCTTTCTTT
j_gene: TRBJ1-4; d_gene: .; abundance: .; v_gene: TRBV6-1; CDR3aa: CASSEEGADSWELFF; CDR3nt: TGTGCCAGCAGTGAAGAAGGGGCTGACTCCTGGGAACTGTTTTTT